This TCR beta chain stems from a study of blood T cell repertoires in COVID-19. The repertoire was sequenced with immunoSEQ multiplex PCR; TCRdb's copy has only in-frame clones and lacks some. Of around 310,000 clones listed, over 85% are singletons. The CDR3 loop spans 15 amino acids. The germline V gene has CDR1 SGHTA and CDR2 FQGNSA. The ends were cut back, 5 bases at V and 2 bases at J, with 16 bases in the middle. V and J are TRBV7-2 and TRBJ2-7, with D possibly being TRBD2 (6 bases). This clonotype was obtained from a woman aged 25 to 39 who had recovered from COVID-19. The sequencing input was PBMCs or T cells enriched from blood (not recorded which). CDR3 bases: TGTGCCAGCAGCCCAGTGAGTAGCGGCACCTACGAGCAGTACTTC. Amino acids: CASSPVSSGTYEQYF.